The entry that follows covers one T cell receptor (beta chain) sequence. Its antigen is as yet unknown. The sample belongs to a study of cytomegalovirus exposure and HLA in healthy donors. The study, taken as a whole, reports: One cluster of highly shared sequence variants probably arose as a sequencing artifact.

A multiplex PCR was run with 60 Vbeta primers and 13 Jbeta primers. Authors' analysis steps: In a later analysis, 79 million or so unique TCR beta chains included roughly 11 million shared by two or more donors. Generated by immunoSEQ multiplex PCR, the TCRdb table keeps only in-frame clones and is missing some. The V and J calls and clone size come from that table; D and trimming were worked out from the DNA. The table includes some 98,000 clones, 81% detected once. The CDR3 is made up of 18 amino acids. V lost 1 base, J lost 7 bases, and 16 bases stayed unmatched. Germline assignment: CDR1 SNHLY and CDR2 FYNNEI.

V and J are TRBV2 and TRBJ2-7; 10 bases align to TRBD2. The TCR comes from a human donor in good health. The material sequenced was PBMCs. CDR3 DNA sequence: TGTGCCAGCAGTGAAGGCCTAGCGGGAGTTCCCCCTACTAGTGAGCAGTACTTC. Protein product: CASSEGLAGVPPTSEQYF.